Here is one T cell receptor (beta chain) with its context. This sample was included in a study of blood T cell repertoires in COVID-19. Study-level background: Researchers got acute and convalescent COVID-19 samples from the United States, Italy and Spain. Sources were T cells, B-cell-depleted T cells, or PBMCs; the material itself was cDNA or gDNA.

Self-reported history from a screening survey and questionnaire set each donor's cohort. For recovered donors of Cohort 3, there were two negative PCRs, clearance, or symptom resolution. CDR1 is SGHAT and CDR2 is FQNNGV in the germline V gene. This CDR3 has 15 residues. V shed 5 bases and J shed 4 bases, with 17 bases lying between them. Only in-frame clones appear in the TCRdb table, and some are missing; sequencing was by immunoSEQ multiplex PCR. The table lists hundreds of thousands of clones, around 89% of them singletons. This chain links TRBV11-2 with TRBJ2-5; a weak D match, TRBD2 (5 bases). Sequencing was performed on PBMCs or T cells enriched from blood (not recorded which). The receptor's source is a man aged 40-49 years who had recovered from COVID-19. The CDR3 coding sequence is TGTGCCAGCAGCCCGAACCCCGCTGGGAGAGAGACCCAGTACTTC. Translating gives CASSPNPAGRETQYF. The full variable domain, completed using reference TRBV11-2 and TRBJ2-5, is EAGVAQSPRYKIIEKRQSVAFWCNPISGHATLYWYQQILGQGPKLLIQFQNNGVVDDSQLPKDRFSAERLKGVDSTLKIQPAKLEDSAVYLCASSPNPAGRETQYFGPGTRLLVL.